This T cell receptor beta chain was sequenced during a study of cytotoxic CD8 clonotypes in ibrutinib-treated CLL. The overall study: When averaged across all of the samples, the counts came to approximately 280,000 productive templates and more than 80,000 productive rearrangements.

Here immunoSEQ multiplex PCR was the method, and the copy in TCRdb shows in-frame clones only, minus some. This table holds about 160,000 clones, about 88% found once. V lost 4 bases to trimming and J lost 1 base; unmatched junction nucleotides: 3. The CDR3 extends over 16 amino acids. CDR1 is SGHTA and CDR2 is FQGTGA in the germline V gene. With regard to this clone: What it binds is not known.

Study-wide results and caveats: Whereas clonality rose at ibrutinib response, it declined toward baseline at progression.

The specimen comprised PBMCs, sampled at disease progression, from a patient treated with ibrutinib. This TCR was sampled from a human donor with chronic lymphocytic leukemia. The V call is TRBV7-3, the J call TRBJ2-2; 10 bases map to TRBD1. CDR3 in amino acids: CASSSWTGGNTGELFF. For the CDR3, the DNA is TGTGCCAGCAGCTCCTGGACAGGGGGGAACACCGGGGAGCTGTTTTTT.